Listed below are T cell receptor beta chains from one sample, sequenced in a study of shared clonotypes between healthy human individuals. The table came from immunoSEQ multiplex PCR; TCRdb's copy has only in-frame clones and leaves some out. The table records around 2,000,000 clones, roughly 94% of them present only once. Source material: naive CD4+ T cells sorted from blood. These receptors came from a man younger than 30 in good health. CDR3s include the opening cysteine and the closing phenylalanine or tryptophan. Each record gives: CDR3 protein, CDR3 DNA, V gene, J gene, clone size, D gene. The D gene is left open where the match is weak. Clone size is given for some rows only: seen once, a few or many times, or a class if the clone is expanded.

CASSYSGAAGLKGYTF,TGTGCCAGCAGTTACTCGGGGGCCGCGGGGCTAAAAGGCTACACCTTC,TRBV6-5,TRBJ1-2,-,-
CASSERQPRGTEAFF,TGTGCCAGCAGCGAGCGACAGCCTCGGGGCACTGAAGCTTTCTTT,TRBV13,TRBJ1-1,-,-
CAWSGAKTSYNSPLHF,TGTGCCTGGAGCGGCGCTAAGACGTCCTATAATTCACCCCTCCACTTT,TRBV30,TRBJ1-6,once,-
CASSHGTVKNTEAFF,TGTGCCAGCAGCCATGGGACAGTGAAGAACACTGAAGCTTTCTTT,TRBV7-9,TRBJ1-1,once,TRBD1
CASWADSYEQYF,TGTGCCAGCTGGGCTGACTCCTACGAGCAGTACTTC,TRBV28,TRBJ2-7,-,-
CASSPSGVNTEAFF,TGTGCCAGCAGCCCTTCCGGGGTCAACACTGAAGCTTTCTTT,TRBV7-3,TRBJ1-1,once,-
CASSRGLNYGYTF,TGCGCCAGCAGCCGAGGGCTTAACTATGGCTACACCTTC,TRBV5-1,TRBJ1-2,-,-
CASSVGGRTNYGYTF,TGTGCCAGCAGCGTAGGGGGACGGACGAACTATGGCTACACCTTC,TRBV9,TRBJ1-2,-,-
CASSIPRGNTEAFF,TGTGCCAGTAGTATACCCAGGGGGAACACTGAAGCTTTCTTT,TRBV19,TRBJ1-1,-,-
CASSGEGRHEQYF,TGCGCCAGCAGCGGGGAGGGTAGGCACGAGCAGTACTTC,TRBV5-1,TRBJ2-7,-,TRBD2
CASSLYRGPYNIQYF,TGTGCCAGCAGTTTATACAGGGGGCCTTATAACATTCAGTACTTC,TRBV28,TRBJ2-4,once,TRBD1
CASSLNRPEAFF,TGTGCCAGCAGCTTAAACCGACCCGAAGCTTTCTTT,TRBV11-2,TRBJ1-1,-,-
CASSLVGASGYTF,TGTGCCAGCAGTTTAGTGGGGGCGAGTGGCTACACCTTC,TRBV27,TRBJ1-2,-,-
CASSFFLTGGEQYF,TGTGCCAGCAGTTTCTTTTTAACAGGGGGCGAGCAGTACTTC,TRBV27,TRBJ2-7,once,TRBD1
CASQEAGELFF,TGTGCCAGCCAGGAGGCCGGGGAGCTGTTTTTT,TRBV25-1,TRBJ2-2,-,-
CASSTNRGTNEKLFF,TGTGCTAGCAGCACAAACAGGGGAACTAATGAAAAACTGTTTTTT,TRBV2,TRBJ1-4,-,TRBD1
CASRQQAAGNTIYF,TGTGCCAGCAGACAGCAGGCCGCTGGAAACACCATATATTTT,TRBV14,TRBJ1-3,-,-
CASTSVPGMGEETQYF,TGTGCCAGCACCTCGGTCCCGGGGATGGGTGAAGAGACCCAGTACTTC,TRBV6-6,TRBJ2-5,-,-
CASSLAQLAGGEQYF,TGTGCCAGCAGCTTAGCGCAGCTAGCGGGTGGCGAGCAGTACTTC,TRBV7-2,TRBJ2-7,-,TRBD2
CASRRGTATYEQYF,TGTGCCAGCAGACGAGGGACGGCTACCTACGAGCAGTACTTC,TRBV6-6,TRBJ2-7,-,-
CASSFPTFPDTQYF,TGCGCCAGCTCGTTTCCTACGTTCCCAGATACGCAGTATTTT,TRBV5-1,TRBJ2-3,-,-
CASSLTGRAQDEQYF,TGTGCCAGCAGCTTAACCGGGAGGGCCCAGGACGAGCAGTACTTC,TRBV11-2,TRBJ2-7,-,TRBD2
CASSFLAGFRETQYF,TGTGCCAGCAGCTTCCTAGCGGGATTCCGGGAGACCCAGTACTTC,TRBV7-9,TRBJ2-5,once,TRBD2
CASTTIKGLAKNIQYF,TGTGCCAGCACCACAATCAAGGGTCTAGCCAAAAACATTCAGTACTTC,TRBV11-2,TRBJ2-4,-,-
CASSPGLPGLNTEAFF,TGTGCCAGCTCACCGGGTCTCCCTGGGTTGAACACTGAAGCTTTCTTT,TRBV18,TRBJ1-1,-,-
CASSYQDFNYGYTF,TGTGCCAGCAGTTATCAGGACTTTAACTATGGCTACACCTTC,TRBV6-6,TRBJ1-2,-,-
CASSGTTYEQYF,TGCGCCAGCAGTGGGACTACCTACGAGCAGTACTTC,TRBV10-2,TRBJ2-7,-,-